This record covers a single T cell receptor beta chain. Antigen unknown. Data came from immunoSEQ multiplex PCR; TCRdb stores just in-frame clones and leaves some out. The table includes roughly 150,000 clones, about 90% detected once. This entry is derived from a study of T cell responses to AZD1222 COVID-19 vaccine. Study-level points and caveats: There were mostly white British donors and more females than males, and clonal diversity was possibly underestimated. It was only a handful of AZD1222 recipients who were seropositive at baseline. Sampling captured repertoires only after the peak T cell response.

The CDR3 contains 13 residues. Trimming removed 0 bases from V and 7 bases from J, with 10 bases in between. Germline V gene data show CDR1 as SEHNR and CDR2 as FQNEAQ (reference sequence). This chain connects TRBV7-9 to TRBJ2-7; D is unclear. The receptor was derived from an adult who received the AZD1222 COVID-19 vaccine. The sample consisted of peripheral blood, taken 28 days after the second AZD1222 dose. The CDR3 loop is CASSLAYPGEQYF. The CDR3 region has the DNA TGTGCCAGCAGCTTAGCCTACCCCGGGGAGCAGTACTTC.